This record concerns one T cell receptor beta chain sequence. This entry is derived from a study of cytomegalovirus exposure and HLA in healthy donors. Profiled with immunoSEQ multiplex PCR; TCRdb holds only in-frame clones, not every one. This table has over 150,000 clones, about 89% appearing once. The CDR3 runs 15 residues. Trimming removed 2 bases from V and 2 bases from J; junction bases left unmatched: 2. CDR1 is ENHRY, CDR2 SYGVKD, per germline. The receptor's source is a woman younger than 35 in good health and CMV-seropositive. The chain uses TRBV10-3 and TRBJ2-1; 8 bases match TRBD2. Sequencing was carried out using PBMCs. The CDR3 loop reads CAISERGGPYNEQFF. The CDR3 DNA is TGTGCCATCAGTGAGCGGGGGGGCCCCTACAATGAGCAGTTCTTC.